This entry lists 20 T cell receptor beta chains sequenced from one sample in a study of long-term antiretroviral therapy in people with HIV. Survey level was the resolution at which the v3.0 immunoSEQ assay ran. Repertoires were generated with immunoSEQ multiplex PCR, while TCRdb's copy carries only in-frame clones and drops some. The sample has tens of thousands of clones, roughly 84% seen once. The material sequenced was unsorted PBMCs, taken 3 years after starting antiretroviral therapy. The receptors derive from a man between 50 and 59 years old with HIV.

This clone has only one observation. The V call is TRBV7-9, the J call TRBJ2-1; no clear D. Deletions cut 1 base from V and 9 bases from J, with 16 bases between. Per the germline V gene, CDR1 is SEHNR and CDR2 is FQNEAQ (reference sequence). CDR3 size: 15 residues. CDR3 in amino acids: CASSLEFFSMGEQFF. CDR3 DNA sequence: TGTGCCAGCAGCTTAGAGTTCTTTTCGATGGGTGAGCAGTTCTTC. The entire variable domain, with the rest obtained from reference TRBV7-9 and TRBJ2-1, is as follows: DTGVSQNPRHKITKRGQNVTFRCDPISEHNRLYWYRQTLGQGPEFLTYFQNEAQLEKSRLLSDRFSAERPKGSFSTLEIQRTEQGDSAMYLCASSLEFFSMGEQFFGPGTRLTVL.

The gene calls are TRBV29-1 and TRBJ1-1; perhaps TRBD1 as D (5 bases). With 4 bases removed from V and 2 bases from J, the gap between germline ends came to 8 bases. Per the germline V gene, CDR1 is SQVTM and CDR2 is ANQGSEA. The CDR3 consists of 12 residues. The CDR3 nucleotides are TGCAGCGTTGGGGGACGTAACACTGAAGCTTTCTTT. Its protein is CSVGGRNTEAFF.

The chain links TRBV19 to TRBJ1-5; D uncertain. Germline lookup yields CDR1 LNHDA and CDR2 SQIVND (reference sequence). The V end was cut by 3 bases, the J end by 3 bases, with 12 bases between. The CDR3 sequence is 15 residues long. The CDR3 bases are TGTGCCAGTAGTATTCGGGCCATCCACAATCAGCCCCAGCATTTT. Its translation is CASSIRAIHNQPQHF. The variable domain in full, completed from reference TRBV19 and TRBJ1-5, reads DGGITQSPKYLFRKEGQNVTLSCEQNLNHDAMYWYRQDPGQGLRLIYYSQIVNDFQKGDIAEGYSVSREKKESFPLTVTSAQKNPTAFYLCASSIRAIHNQPQHFGDGTRLSIL.

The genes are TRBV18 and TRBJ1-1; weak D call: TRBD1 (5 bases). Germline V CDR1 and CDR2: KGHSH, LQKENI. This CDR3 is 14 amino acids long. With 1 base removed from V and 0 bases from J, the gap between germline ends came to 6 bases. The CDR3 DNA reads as TGTGCCAGCTCACCACAGGGGTTGAACACTGAAGCTTTCTTT. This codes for CASSPQGLNTEAFF.

In nucleotides, the CDR3 is TGCGCCAGCAGCCAAGAGAAACAGGGGGGCTATGGCTACACCTTC. Translated: CASSQEKQGGYGYTF. The chain employs TRBV4-3 and TRBJ1-2, with 8 bases identical to TRBD1. CDR3 length: 15 amino acids. J gave up 4 bases and V 0 bases, and 4 bases lay outside the gene matches. Looked up from germline, CDR1 is LGHNA and CDR2 is YSLEER.

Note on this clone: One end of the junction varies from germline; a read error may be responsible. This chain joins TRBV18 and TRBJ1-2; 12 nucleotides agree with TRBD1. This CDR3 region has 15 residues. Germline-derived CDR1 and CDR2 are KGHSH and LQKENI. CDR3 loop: CASSAPGQGAYGYTF. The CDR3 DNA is TGTGCCAGCTCAGCACCGGGACAGGGGGCCTATGGCTACACCTTC.

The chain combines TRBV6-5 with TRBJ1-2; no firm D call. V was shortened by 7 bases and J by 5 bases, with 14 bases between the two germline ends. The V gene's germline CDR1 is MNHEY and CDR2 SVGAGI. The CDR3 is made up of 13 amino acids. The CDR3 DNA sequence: TGTGCCAGCATCGGGGATGAGGGTTATGGCTACACCTTC. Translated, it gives CASIGDEGYGYTF.

The CDR3 spells CASSPPRRRLNTEAFF. DNA of the CDR3: TGTGCCAGCTCACCACCAAGGAGGAGGTTGAACACTGAAGCTTTCTTT. The V call is TRBV18, the J call TRBJ1-1; D gene unclear. The germline V and J ends were trimmed by 0 bases and 0 bases, with 11 bases remaining between them. Germline V gene lookup returns CDR1 KGHSH and CDR2 LQKENI. The CDR3 has 16 amino acids.

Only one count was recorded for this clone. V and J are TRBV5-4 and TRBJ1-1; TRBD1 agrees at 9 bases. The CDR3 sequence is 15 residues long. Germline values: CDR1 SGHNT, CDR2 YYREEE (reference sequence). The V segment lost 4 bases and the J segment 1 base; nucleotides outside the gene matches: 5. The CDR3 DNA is TGTGCCAGCAGCGATTACAGGGGGCAGAACACTGAAGCTTTCTTT. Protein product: CASSDYRGQNTEAFF.

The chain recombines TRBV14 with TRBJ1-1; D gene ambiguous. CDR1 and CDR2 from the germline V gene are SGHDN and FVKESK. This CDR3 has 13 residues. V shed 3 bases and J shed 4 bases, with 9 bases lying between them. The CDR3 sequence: CASSQNSATEAFF. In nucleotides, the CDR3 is TGTGCCAGCAGCCAGAATAGTGCCACTGAAGCTTTCTTT.

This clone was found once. The CDR3 bases are TGTGCCTGGAGTGTTAGTACTGAAGCTTTCTTT. Protein product: CAWSVSTEAFF. This sequence joins TRBV30 and TRBJ1-1; D unresolved. This CDR3 is 11 amino acids long. The ends were cut back, 0 bases at V and 5 bases at J, with 4 bases in the middle. Germline values: CDR1 GTSNPN, CDR2 SVGIG (reference sequence).

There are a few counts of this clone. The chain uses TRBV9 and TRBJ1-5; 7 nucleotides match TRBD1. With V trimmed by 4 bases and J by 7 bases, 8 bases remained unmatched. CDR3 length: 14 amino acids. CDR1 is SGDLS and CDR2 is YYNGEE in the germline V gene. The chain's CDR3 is CASSPGQEWQPQHF. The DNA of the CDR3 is TGTGCCAGCAGCCCTGGACAGGAGTGGCAGCCCCAGCATTTT.

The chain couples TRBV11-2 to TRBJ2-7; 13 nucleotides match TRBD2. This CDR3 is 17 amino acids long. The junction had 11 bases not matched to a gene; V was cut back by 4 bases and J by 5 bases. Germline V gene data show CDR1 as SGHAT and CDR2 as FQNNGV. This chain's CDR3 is CASSSTVPGLAGDEQYF. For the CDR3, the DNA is TGTGCCAGCAGCTCGACAGTCCCCGGACTAGCGGGGGACGAGCAGTACTTC.

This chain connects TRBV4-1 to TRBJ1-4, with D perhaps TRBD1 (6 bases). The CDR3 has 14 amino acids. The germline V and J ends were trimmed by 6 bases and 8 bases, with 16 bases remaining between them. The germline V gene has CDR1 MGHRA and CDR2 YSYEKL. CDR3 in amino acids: CASSPEQGWEKLFF. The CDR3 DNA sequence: TGCGCCAGCAGTCCCGAACAGGGATGGGAAAAACTGTTTTTT.

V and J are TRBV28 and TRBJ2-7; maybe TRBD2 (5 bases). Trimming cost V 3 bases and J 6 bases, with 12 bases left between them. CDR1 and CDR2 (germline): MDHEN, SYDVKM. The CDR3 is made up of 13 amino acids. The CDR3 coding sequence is TGTGCCAGCAGTTTCTCGGGGTCGAGCGAGCAGTACTTC. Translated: CASSFSGSSEQYF.

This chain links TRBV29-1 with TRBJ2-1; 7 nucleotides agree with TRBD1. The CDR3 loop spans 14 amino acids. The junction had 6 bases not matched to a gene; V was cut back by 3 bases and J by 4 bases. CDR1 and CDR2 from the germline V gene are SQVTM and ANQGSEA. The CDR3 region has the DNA TGCAGCGTTGATCCGGGACAGAATTACAATGAGCAGTTCTTC. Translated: CSVDPGQNYNEQFF.

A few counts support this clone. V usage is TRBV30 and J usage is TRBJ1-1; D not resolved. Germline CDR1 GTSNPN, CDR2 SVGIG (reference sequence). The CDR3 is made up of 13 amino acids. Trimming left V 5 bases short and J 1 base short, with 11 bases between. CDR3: CAWELAENTEAFF. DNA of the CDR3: TGTGCCTGGGAATTAGCGGAGAACACTGAAGCTTTCTTT.

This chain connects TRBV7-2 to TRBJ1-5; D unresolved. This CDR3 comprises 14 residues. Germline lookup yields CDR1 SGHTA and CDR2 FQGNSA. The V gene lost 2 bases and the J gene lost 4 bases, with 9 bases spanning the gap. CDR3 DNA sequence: TGTGCCAGCAGCTTATTAGGGCCGAATCAGCCCCAGCATTTT. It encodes CASSLLGPNQPQHF.

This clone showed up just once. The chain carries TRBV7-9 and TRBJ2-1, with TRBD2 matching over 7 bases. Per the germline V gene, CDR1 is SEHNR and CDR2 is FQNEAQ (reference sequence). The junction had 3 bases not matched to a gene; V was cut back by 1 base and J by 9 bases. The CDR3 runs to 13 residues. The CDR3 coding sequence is TGTGCCAGCAGCTTAGATACGGGGGGTGAGCAGTTCTTC. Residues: CASSLDTGGEQFF.

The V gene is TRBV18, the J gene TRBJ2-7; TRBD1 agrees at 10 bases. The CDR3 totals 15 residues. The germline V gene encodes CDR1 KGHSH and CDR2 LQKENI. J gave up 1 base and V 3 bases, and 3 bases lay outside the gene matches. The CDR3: CASSPGQGGSYEQYF. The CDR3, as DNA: TGTGCCAGCTCACCTGGACAGGGGGGTTCCTACGAGCAGTACTTC.